This TCR beta chain is from a study of control samples from healthy donors and cancer patients. The protocol was immunoSEQ multiplex PCR, while the TCRdb copy is restricted to in-frame clones and leaves out a portion. The table records 120,000 or so clones, roughly 91% of them present only once. The germline gives CDR1 SNHLY, CDR2 FYNNEI. J lost 5 bases, V lost 9 bases, and 6 bases had no gene match. CDR3 length equals 12 residues. This clone was observed a single time. Material for sequencing was PBMCs. This sequence was found in a man aged 45-60 years with head and neck cancer. The rearrangement links TRBV2 to TRBJ1-1; 7 bases are a match to TRBD1. The CDR3: CASSIQGTEAFF. In DNA, the CDR3 is TGTGCCAGTAGCATACAGGGGACTGAAGCTTTCTTT.